The T cell receptor (beta chain) described here comes from a study of blood T cell repertoires in COVID-19 (dated by TCRdb to 2019 to 2021). In terms of the full investigation: Samples from collaborators originated in the United States, Italy and Spain and spanned both the acute and convalescent phases of COVID-19. The prospective study material was composed of cDNA or gDNA derived from T cells, B-cell-depleted T cells, or PBMCs. Subjects who had been exposed to COVID-19, were actively infected with it, or had recovered from it provided the deeply sampled blood TCRbeta repertoires that made up the dataset. The repertoires were released in a freely available public database intended as a resource for research on the immune response to SARS-CoV-2. Samples were obtained from the ongoing ImmuneRACE study (first 160 participants) and from 950 to 1,500 subjects provided by 6 global collaborators. Nearly every sample came with metadata listing a de-identified subject ID, COVID-19 status, age in years and sex. Where HLA class I and class II types were available, the types were taken from metadata supplied by the sample provider, not from assay-based typing.

TCRbeta CDR3 regions were amplified from genomic DNA by means of the immunoSEQ Assay, a bias-controlled multiplex PCR. The study's processing was this. The number of nucleated cells in each sample was estimated from the amplification of reference gene primers within the assay. Sequence reads were collapsed and filtered to measure the absolute abundance of every unique TCRbeta CDR3 rearrangement. Productive Simpson clonality was computed per sample as the square root of Simpson's diversity index over productive rearrangements. This is the immuneACCESS table as TCRdb keeps it, with only in-frame sequences that have V and J called. A part of the clones is gone; compared with another copy, unresolved V genes explain less than half, and the rest is unexplained. V and J calls and clone size are copied from that table; D and trimming were computed from the DNA. The table for this sample lists a few hundred thousand clones; 70% to 90% of them were counted only once. The ten largest clones represent roughly 0.8% of the sample.

Taken from cysteine to phenylalanine, the CDR3 has 17 residues. Only the CDR3 DNA stays, 51 bases, in frame from base 1. V trim: 2 bases; J trim: 7 bases; unmatched bases: 11. CDR1 and CDR2 (SGHAT, FQNNGV) derive from the germline V gene. In the case of this clone: Its antigen is still unknown. No base quality values were provided; no much bigger clone lies one nucleotide off.

Study-level results and caveats: The quantity of clinical and demographic metadata differed by source and by participant and was supplied without curation.

The collaborating institutions used their own protocols to collect whole blood in K2EDTA tubes. For TCRbeta analysis, collaborators shipped samples as frozen whole blood, isolated PBMCs, or DNA extracted from either of those sample types. The source material was peripheral blood. The sequence is built from TRBV11-2 and TRBJ2-1, and 10 bases in between align with TRBD1. The receptor was derived from a woman in her twenties or thirties with acute or convalescent COVID-19. The CDR3 has the sequence CASSLSAWTGGMNEQFF. DNA sequence: TGTGCCAGCAGCTTAAGCGCCTGGACAGGGGGTATGAATGAGCAGTTCTTC.